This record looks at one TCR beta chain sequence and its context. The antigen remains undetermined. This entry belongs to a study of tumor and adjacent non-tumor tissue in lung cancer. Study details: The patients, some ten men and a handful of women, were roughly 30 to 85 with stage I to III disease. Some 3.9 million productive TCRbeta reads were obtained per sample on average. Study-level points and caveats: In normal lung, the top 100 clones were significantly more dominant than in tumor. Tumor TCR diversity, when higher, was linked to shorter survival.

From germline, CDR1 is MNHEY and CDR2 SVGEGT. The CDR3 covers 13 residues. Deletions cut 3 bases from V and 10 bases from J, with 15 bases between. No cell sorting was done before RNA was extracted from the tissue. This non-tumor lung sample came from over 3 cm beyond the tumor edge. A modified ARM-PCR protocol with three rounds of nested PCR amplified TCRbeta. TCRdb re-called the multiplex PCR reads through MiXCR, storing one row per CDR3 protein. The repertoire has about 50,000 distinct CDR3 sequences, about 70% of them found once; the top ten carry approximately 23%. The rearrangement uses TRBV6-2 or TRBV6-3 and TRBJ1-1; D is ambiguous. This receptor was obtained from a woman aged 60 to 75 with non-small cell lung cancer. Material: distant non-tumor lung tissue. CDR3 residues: CASSYQRNTRAFF. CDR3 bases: TGTGCCAGCAGTTATCAGCGTAACACTCGAGCTTTCTTT.